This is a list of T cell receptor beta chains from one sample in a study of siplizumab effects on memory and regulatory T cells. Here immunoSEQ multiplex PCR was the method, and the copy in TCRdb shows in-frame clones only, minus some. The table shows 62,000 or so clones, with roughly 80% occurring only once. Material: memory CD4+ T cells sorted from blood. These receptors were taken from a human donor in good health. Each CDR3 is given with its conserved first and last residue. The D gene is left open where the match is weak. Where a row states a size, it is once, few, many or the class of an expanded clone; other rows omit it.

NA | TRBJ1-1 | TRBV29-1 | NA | CSVRNEGTEAFF | TGCAGCGTTAGGAACGAAGGAACTGAAGCTTTCTTT
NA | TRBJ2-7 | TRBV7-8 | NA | CASSLEFNSYEQYF | TGTGCCAGCAGCTTAGAATTTAACTCCTACGAGCAGTACTTC
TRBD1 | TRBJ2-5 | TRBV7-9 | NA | CASSLAGRGIETQYF | TGTGCCAGCAGCTTAGCGGGCAGGGGGATAGAGACCCAGTACTTC
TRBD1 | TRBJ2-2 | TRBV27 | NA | CASSGQGQEAGELFF | TGTGCCAGCAGTGGCCAGGGACAGGAGGCCGGGGAGCTGTTTTTT
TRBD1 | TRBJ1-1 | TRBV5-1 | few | CASSFTQQGDGTEAFF | TGCGCCAGCAGCTTTACACAACAGGGGGACGGCACTGAAGCTTTCTTT
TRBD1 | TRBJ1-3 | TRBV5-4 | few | CASSSRQGSRNTIYF | TGTGCCAGCAGCTCGCGACAGGGTAGCCGAAACACCATATATTTT
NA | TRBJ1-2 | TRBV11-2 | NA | CASSFEGSGYTF | TGTGCCAGCAGCTTTGAGGGGAGTGGCTACACCTTC
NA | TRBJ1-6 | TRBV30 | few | CAWSRAYNSPLHF | TGTGCCTGGAGTAGGGCCTATAATTCACCCCTCCACTTT
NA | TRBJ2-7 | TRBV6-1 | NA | CASSEYRLAGEQYF | TGTGCCAGCAGTGAATACCGCCTAGCTGGCGAGCAGTACTTC
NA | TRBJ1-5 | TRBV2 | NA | CASRVNRGNQPQHF | TGTGCCAGCAGGGTAAACAGGGGCAATCAGCCCCAGCATTTT
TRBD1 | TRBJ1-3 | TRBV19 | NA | CATTGGTGNTIYF | TGTGCCACCACAGGGGGTACTGGAAACACCATATATTTT